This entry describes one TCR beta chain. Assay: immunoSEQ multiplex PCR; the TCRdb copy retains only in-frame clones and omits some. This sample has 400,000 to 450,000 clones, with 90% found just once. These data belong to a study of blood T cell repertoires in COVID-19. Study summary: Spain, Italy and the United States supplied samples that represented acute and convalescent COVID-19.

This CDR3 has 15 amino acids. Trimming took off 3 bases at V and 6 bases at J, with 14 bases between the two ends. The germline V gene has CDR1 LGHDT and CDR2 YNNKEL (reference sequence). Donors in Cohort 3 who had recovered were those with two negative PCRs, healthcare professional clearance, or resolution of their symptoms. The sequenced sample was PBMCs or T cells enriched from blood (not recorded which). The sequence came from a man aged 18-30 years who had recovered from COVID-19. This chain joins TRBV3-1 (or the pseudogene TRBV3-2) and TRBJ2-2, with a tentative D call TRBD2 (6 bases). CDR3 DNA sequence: TGTGCCAGCAGCCATGCGGCGGGGCTCCCCGGGGAGCTGTTTTTT. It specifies CASSHAAGLPGELFF.